These T cell receptor beta chains were read from a single sample in a study of immune heterogeneity within non-small cell lung tumors. Via MiXCR, TCRdb re-called the multiplex PCR reads, giving one row per CDR3 protein. This sample has approximately 11,000 distinct CDR3 sequences, with 25% to 35% found just once. The source material was lung tumor tissue. These receptors were obtained from a woman aged 60 to 75 with non-small cell lung cancer. The CDR3 runs from the conserved cysteine through the conserved F or W. A D gene is named only where the DNA matches it firmly. Only part of the rows carry a size: once, few, many, or a class if the clone is expanded.

V gene	clone size	D gene	J gene	CDR3 protein	CDR3 DNA
TRBV6-2/TRBV6-3	medium-sized	TRBD2	TRBJ2-5	CASSMTSGPKETQYF	TGTGCCAGCAGTATGACTAGCGGACCCAAAGAGACCCAGTACTTC
TRBV7-3	medium-sized	.	TRBJ2-3	CASRLQRDTDTQYF	TGTGCCAGCAGGTTACAGAGGGACACAGATACGCAGTATTTT
TRBV11-3	.	.	TRBJ2-7	CASSPGHGTYEQYF	TGTGCCAGCAGCCCCGGACACGGTACCTACGAGCAGTACTTC
TRBV5-1	few	TRBD2	TRBJ2-7	CASSLEQTSGGTCEQYF	TGCGCCAGCAGCTTAGAACAGACTAGCGGGGGAACCTGCGAGCAGTACTTC
TRBV4-1	medium-sized	.	TRBJ1-5	CASSRQANSNQPQHF	TGCGCCAGCAGCAGACAGGCAAATAGCAATCAGCCCCAGCATTTT
TRBV9	many	TRBD2	TRBJ2-7	CASSTGTSGSYEQYF	TGTGCCAGCAGCACCGGGACTAGCGGGAGCTACGAGCAGTACTTC
TRBV10-3	many	.	TRBJ1-2	CAISPRDPLDGYTF	TGTGCCATCAGCCCGCGGGACCCCCTGGATGGCTACACCTTC
TRBV7-9	many	TRBD2	TRBJ2-7	CASSLTATSGDSYEQYF	TGTGCCAGCAGCTTAACAGCCACTAGCGGGGACTCCTACGAGCAGTACTTC
TRBV5-1	few	TRBD2	TRBJ2-3	CASSSSGLETDTQYF	TGCGCCAGCAGCTCGTCGGGACTAGAAACAGATACGCAGTATTTT
TRBV3-2	medium-sized	.	TRBJ2-1	CASSQDPGLAQKSSYNEQFF	TGTGCCAGCAGCCAAGACCCTGGGCTAGCGCAAAAGAGCTCCTACAATGAGCAGTTCTTC
TRBV19	few	.	TRBJ1-4	CASSMGSGTGDEKLFF	TGTGCCAGTAGTATGGGGTCCGGGACCGGGGATGAAAAACTGTTTTTT
TRBV6-1	.	TRBD2	TRBJ2-1	CASSGGGSYNEQFF	TGTGCCAGCAGTGGGGGGGGCTCCTACAATGAGCAGTTCTTC
TRBV7-6	medium-sized	TRBD2	TRBJ2-7	CASSYLGLANEQYF	TGTGCCAGCAGTTACCTGGGACTAGCGAACGAGCAGTACTTC
TRBV19	medium-sized	.	TRBJ1-2	CASRQGYGYTF	TGTGCCAGTAGACAGGGCTATGGCTACACCTTC
TRBV18	many	.	TRBJ1-1	CASSGEGSFTEAFF	TGTGCCAGCTCAGGGGAGGGAAGTTTCACTGAAGCTTTCTTT
TRBV18	medium-sized	.	TRBJ2-7	CASSPRGTVYEQYF	TGTGCCAGCTCGCCCCGGGGGACAGTTTACGAGCAGTACTTC
TRBV11-2	few	.	TRBJ1-4	CASGALGERGEKLFF	TGTGCCAGCGGCGCCCTTGGGGAAAGGGGTGAAAAACTGTTTTTT
TRBV7-2	many	.	TRBJ1-2	CASSLGSTNYGYTF	TGTGCCAGCAGCTTGGGCAGCACTAACTATGGCTACACCTTC
TRBV6-2/TRBV6-3	.	.	TRBJ2-7	CASSSEDGVYEQYF	TGTGCCAGCAGTTCAGAGGACGGAGTCTACGAGCAGTACTTC
TRBV12-3/TRBV12-4	medium-sized	.	TRBJ1-5	CASSLGGRPGPNQPQHF	TGTGCCAGCAGTTTAGGGGGGCGACCGGGCCCCAATCAGCCCCAGCATTTT
TRBV20-1	.	.	TRBJ2-6	CSAEGPCGANVLTF	TGCAGTGCCGAGGGACCCTGTGGGGCCAACGTCCTGACTTTC
TRBV20-1	many	TRBD1	TRBJ1-6	CSARDEGGSVSPLHF	TGCAGTGCTAGAGATGAAGGGGGCTCGGTTTCACCCCTCCACTTT
TRBV20-1	.	TRBD2	TRBJ2-4	CSARDSRDYHLAKNIQYF	TGCAGTGCTAGAGATTCCAGGGACTATCACTTAGCCAAAAACATTCAGTACTTC
TRBV6-1	medium-sized	.	TRBJ1-5	CASSPGQKLNQPQHF	TGTGCCAGCAGTCCCGGACAGAAACTCAATCAGCCCCAGCATTTT
TRBV28	.	.	TRBJ2-7	CASSHLVGAGYEQYF	TGTGCCAGCAGTCATCTGGTGGGGGCGGGCTACGAGCAGTACTTC
TRBV9	medium-sized	.	TRBJ1-1	CASSTQEGARTEAFF	TGTGCCAGCAGTACACAGGAAGGGGCGAGGACTGAAGCTTTCTTT
TRBV20-1	medium-sized	.	TRBJ2-7	CSAKSRDLIEQYF	TGCAGTGCTAAAAGCAGGGACCTCATAGAGCAGTACTTC
TRBV13	.	.	TRBJ2-5	CASSFNPERGVETQYF	TGTGCCAGCAGCTTCAACCCGGAAAGAGGTGTGGAGACCCAGTACTTC
TRBV12-3/TRBV12-4	.	TRBD1	TRBJ2-1	CASSEPLEGARYNEHFF	TGTGCCAGCAGTGAACCCCTTGAGGGGGCGAGGTACAATGAGCATTTCTTC
TRBV10-3	many	.	TRBJ1-5	CAISDATGSVGNQPQHF	TGTGCCATCAGTGACGCTACAGGTTCGGTCGGCAATCAGCCCCAGCATTTT
TRBV7-2	many	.	TRBJ2-3	CASSQTAHLGTQYF	TGTGCCAGCAGCCAAACGGCTCACTTGGGTACGCAGTATTTT
TRBV5-4	.	TRBD2	TRBJ2-2	CASMYSGTAGELFF	TGTGCCAGCATGTATAGCGGGACCGCCGGGGAGCTGTTTTTT
TRBV7-9	.	TRBD2	TRBJ2-1	CASSLGLAGGGNVYNEQFF	TGTGCCAGCAGCTTAGGGCTAGCGGGAGGGGGGAATGTCTACAATGAGCAGTTCTTC
TRBV6-4	many	.	TRBJ1-5	CASSDSGVRNQPQHF	TGTGCCAGCAGTGACTCAGGGGTGCGCAATCAGCCCCAGCATTTT
TRBV12-3/TRBV12-4	many	TRBD1	TRBJ1-3	CASSFAGQGANTIYF	TGTGCCAGCAGTTTCGCGGGACAGGGGGCGAACACCATATATTTT